The TCR beta chain described here comes from a study of T cells after somatic rescue of genetic block. The assay was immunoSEQ multiplex PCR, and TCRdb's table has in-frame clones only and misses some. The data show 45,000 to 55,000 clones, with approximately 96% seen just once and approximately 0.07% held by the top ten. CDR1 and CDR2 (germline): SGHNT, YENEEA. This CDR3 is 13 amino acids long. The V gene end was trimmed by 3 bases and the J gene end by 4 bases; junction bases not matched to a gene: 1. This rearrangement joins TRBV11-3 to TRBJ2-3; TRBD1 matches 7 bases. The TCR comes from a child under two years old. Sequences were obtained from peripheral blood mononuclear cells (PBMCs). CDR3 protein: CASSFGQADTQYF. CDR3 in DNA: TGTGCCAGCAGCTTCGGACAGGCAGATACGCAGTATTTT.